This T cell receptor beta chain was profiled in a study of response to subunit inactivated influenza vaccine. TCRdb recomputed calls from the RT-PCR reads with MiXCR, one row per CDR3 protein. The sample records 300,000 to 350,000 distinct CDR3 sequences, over 20% being singletons. Here the sequenced sample was PBMCs from blood, taken 21 months after vaccination. This sequence was found in a man between 45 and 75 years old who received an inactivated influenza vaccine.

The CDR3 region is CAMALGDTYEQYF. The CDR3 DNA reads TGTGCCATGGCCCTAGGGGACACCTACGAGCAGTACTTC. The chain employs TRBV10-3 and TRBJ2-7; TRBD1 is a possible D gene (6 bases). V was pared by 9 bases and J by 2 bases, with 14 bases between. Per germline, CDR1 ENHRY and CDR2 SYGVKD. This CDR3 is 13 amino acids long.